Following are 2 T cell receptor beta chains from one sample sequenced in a study of blood T cell repertoires in COVID-19. TCRdb keeps only in-frame clones here, not all; method: immunoSEQ multiplex PCR. The sample lists around 55,000 clones; 75% to 95% were seen once. The sample was peripheral blood. These receptors came from a man aged 35-49 years with acute or convalescent COVID-19.

This clone occurred once. The rearrangement links TRBV29-1 to TRBJ1-2; unclear D gene. The V gene lost 7 bases and the J gene lost 8 bases, with 14 bases spanning the gap. CDR1 and CDR2 from the germline V gene are SQVTM and ANQGSEA. There are 11 residues in the CDR3. CDR3 nucleotide sequence: TGCAGCGGGTTCGAAGACAAAGGCTACACCTTC. This sequence encodes CSGFEDKGYTF. The variable domain in full, completed from reference TRBV29-1 and TRBJ1-2, reads SAVISQKPSRDICQRGTSLTIQCQVDSQVTMMFWYRQQPGQSLTLIATANQGSEATYESGFVIDKFPISRPNLTFSTLTVSNMSPEDSSIYLCSGFEDKGYTFGSGTRLTVV.

The chain carries TRBV27 and TRBJ2-1; D possibly corresponds to TRBD1 (6 bases). The V gene's germline CDR1 is MNHEY and CDR2 SMNVEV (reference sequence). The V end lost 7 bases, the J end lost 2 bases, and 15 bases lay between the germline ends. There are 15 residues in the CDR3. The DNA of the CDR3 is TGTGCCAGCAAATATAGCAGGGGAACCTACAATGAGCAGTTCTTC. Protein sequence: CASKYSRGTYNEQFF.